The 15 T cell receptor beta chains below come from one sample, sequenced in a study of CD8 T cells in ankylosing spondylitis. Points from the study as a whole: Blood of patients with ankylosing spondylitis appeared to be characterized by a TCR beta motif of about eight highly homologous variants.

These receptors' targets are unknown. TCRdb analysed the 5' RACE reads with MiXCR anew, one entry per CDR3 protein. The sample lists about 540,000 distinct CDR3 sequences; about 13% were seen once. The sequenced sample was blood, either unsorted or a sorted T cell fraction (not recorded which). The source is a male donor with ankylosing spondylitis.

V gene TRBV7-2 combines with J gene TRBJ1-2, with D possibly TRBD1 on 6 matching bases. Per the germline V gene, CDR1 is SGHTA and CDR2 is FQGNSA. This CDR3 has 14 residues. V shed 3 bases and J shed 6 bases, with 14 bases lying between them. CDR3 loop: CASSLNRESDGYTF. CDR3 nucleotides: TGTGCCAGCAGCTTGAACAGGGAGTCAGATGGCTACACCTTC.

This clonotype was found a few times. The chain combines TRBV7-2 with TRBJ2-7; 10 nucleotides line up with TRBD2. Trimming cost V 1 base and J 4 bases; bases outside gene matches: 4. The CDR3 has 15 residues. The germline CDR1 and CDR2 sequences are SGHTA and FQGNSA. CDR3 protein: CASSLESLAGYEQYF. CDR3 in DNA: TGTGCCAGCAGCTTAGAATCACTAGCGGGGTACGAGCAGTACTTC.

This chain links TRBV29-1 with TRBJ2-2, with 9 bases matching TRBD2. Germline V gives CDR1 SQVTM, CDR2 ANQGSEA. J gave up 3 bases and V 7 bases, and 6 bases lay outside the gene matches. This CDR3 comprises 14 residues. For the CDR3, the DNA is TGCAGCGGTAGGACTAGCGTAGACACCGGGGAGCTGTTTTTT. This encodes CSGRTSVDTGELFF.

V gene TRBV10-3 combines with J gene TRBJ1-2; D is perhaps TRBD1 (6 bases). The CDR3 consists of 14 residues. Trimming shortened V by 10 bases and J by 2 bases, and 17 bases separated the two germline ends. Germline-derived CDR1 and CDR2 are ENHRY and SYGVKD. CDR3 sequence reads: CATRQVGPNYGYTF. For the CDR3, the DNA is TGTGCCACCCGACAGGTGGGGCCGAACTATGGCTACACCTTC.

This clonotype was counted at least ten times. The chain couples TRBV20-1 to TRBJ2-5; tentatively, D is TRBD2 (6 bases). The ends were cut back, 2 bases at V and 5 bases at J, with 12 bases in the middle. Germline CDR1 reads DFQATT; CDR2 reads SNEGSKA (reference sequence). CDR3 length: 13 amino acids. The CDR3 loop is CSARPGAGETQYF. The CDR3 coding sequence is TGCAGTGCTAGACCGGGAGCCGGCGAGACCCAGTACTTC.

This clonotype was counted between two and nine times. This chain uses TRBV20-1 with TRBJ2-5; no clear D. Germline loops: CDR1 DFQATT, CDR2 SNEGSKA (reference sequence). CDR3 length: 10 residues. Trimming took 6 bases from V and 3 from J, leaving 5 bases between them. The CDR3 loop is CSAGKETQYF. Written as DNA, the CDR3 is TGCAGTGCGGGCAAAGAGACCCAGTACTTC.

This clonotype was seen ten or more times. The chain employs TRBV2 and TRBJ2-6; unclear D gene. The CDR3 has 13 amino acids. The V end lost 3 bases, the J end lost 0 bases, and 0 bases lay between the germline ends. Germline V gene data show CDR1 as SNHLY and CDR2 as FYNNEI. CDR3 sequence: CASSDSGANVLTF. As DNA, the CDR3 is TGTGCCAGCAGTGACTCTGGGGCCAACGTCCTGACTTTC.

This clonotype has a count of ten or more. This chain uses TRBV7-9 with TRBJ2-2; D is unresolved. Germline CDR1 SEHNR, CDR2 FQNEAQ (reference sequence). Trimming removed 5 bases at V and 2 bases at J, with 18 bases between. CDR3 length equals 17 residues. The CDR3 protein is CASSPDRAATNTGELFF. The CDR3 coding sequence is TGTGCCAGCAGCCCAGATCGGGCGGCCACAAACACCGGGGAGCTGTTTTTT. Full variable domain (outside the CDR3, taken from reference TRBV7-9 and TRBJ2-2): DTGVSQNPRHKITKRGQNVTFRCDPISEHNRLYWYRQTLGQGPEFLTYFQNEAQLEKSRLLSDRFSAERPKGSFSTLEIQRTEQGDSAMYLCASSPDRAATNTGELFFGEGSRLTVL.

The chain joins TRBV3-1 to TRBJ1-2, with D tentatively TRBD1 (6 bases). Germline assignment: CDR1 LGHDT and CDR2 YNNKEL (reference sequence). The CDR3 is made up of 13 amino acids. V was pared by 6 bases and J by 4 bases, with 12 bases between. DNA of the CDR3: TGTGCCAGCAGTCTAGGACAGATCTATGGCTACACCTTC. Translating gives CASSLGQIYGYTF. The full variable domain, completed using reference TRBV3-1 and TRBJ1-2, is DTAVSQTPKYLVTQMGNDKSIKCEQNLGHDTMYWYKQDSKKFLKIMFSYNNKELIINETVPNRFSPKSPDKAHLNLHINSLELGDSAVYFCASSLGQIYGYTFGSGTRLTVV.

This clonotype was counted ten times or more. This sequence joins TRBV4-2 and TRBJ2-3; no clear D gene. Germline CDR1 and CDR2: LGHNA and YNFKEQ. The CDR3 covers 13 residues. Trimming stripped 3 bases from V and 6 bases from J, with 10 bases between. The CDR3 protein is CASSHALVDTQYF. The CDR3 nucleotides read TGTGCCAGCAGCCACGCTTTAGTGGATACGCAGTATTTT.

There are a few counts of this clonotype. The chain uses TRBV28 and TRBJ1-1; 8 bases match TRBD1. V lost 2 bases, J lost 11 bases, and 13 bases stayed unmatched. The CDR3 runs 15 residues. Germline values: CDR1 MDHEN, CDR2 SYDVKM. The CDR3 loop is CASSLQGAVTPGAFF. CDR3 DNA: TGTGCCAGCAGTTTACAGGGGGCGGTAACCCCGGGGGCTTTCTTT.

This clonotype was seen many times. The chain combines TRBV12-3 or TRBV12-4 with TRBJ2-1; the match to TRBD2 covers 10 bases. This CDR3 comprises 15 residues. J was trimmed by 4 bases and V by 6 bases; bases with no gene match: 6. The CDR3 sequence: CASRPGTSVYNEQFF. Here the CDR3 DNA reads TGTGCCAGCAGGCCCGGGACTAGCGTTTACAATGAGCAGTTCTTC.

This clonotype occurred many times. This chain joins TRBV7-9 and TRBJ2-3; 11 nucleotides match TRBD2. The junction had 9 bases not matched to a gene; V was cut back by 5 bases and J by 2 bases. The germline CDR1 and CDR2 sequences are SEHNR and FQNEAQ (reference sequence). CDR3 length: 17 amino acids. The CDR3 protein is CASSKSGTSGPTDTQYF. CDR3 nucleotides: TGTGCCAGCAGCAAATCCGGGACTAGCGGACCCACAGATACGCAGTATTTT.

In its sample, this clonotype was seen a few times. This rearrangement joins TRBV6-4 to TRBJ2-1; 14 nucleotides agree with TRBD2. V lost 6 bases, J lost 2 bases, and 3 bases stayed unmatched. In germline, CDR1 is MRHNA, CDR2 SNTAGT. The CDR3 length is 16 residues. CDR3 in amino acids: CASSRTSGGTYNEQFF. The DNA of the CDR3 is TGTGCCAGCAGCCGGACTAGCGGGGGGACCTACAATGAGCAGTTCTTC.

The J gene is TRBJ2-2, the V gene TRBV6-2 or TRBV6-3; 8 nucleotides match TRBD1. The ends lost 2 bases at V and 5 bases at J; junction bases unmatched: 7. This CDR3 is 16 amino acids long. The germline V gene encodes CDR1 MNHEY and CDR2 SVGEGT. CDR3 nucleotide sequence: TGTGCCAGCAGTTACAGGCAGGGGGCTTATACCGGGGAGCTGTTTTTT. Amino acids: CASSYRQGAYTGELFF.